The T cell receptor (beta chain) under discussion was sequenced for a study of T cells after yellow fever vaccination. Concerning this clonotype: Its matching antigen is unknown.

General study points: The booster response re-showed most primary clones: 96% CD4, approximately 90% CD8. Among all clonotypes, a small share was observed in both CD4 and CD8 compartments.

Germline lookup yields CDR1 MNHEY and CDR2 SVGEGT. The CDR3 sequence is 20 residues long. Trimming cost V 2 bases and J 0 bases; bases outside gene matches: 8. Using its own MiXCR run on the 5' RACE reads, TCRdb lists one record per CDR3 protein. The data hold about 260,000 distinct CDR3 sequences, with around 4.9% observed a single time. The sample here was CD4+ T cells sorted from PBMCs, taken on the day of the yellow fever booster vaccination. This chain joins TRBV6-2 or TRBV6-3 and TRBJ2-1; 15 bases map to TRBD2. This TCR was sampled from a man in his late teens or twenties who received the YFV17D yellow fever vaccine. CDR3 bases: TGTGCCAGCAGTTACCCGGGACTAGCGGGGGGCCCGAGCTCCTACAATGAGCAGTTCTTC. Its protein product is CASSYPGLAGGPSSYNEQFF.